The clone carrying this TCR beta chain was seen ten or more times. Within the sample, other DNA sequences also encode this same CDR3. The CDR3 consists of 13 residues. V lost 5 bases and J lost 2; bases outside the gene matches: 2. This sample was taken from a study of blood T cell repertoires in COVID-19. Whole-study context: Sites in the United States, Italy and Spain provided acute and convalescent COVID-19 samples.

Sequenced by immunoSEQ multiplex PCR; TCRdb stores in-frame clones only, minus some. Of roughly 110,000 clones in the sample, 70% to 90% were seen once. Sequencing input: peripheral blood. V and J are TRBV12-3 or TRBV12-4 and TRBJ1-2; TRBD1 agrees at 7 bases. This clonotype originated in a woman in her forties or fifties with acute or convalescent COVID-19. The CDR3: CASSTGANYGYTF. The CDR3 DNA follows: TGTGCCAGCAGTACAGGGGCCAACTATGGCTACACCTTC.